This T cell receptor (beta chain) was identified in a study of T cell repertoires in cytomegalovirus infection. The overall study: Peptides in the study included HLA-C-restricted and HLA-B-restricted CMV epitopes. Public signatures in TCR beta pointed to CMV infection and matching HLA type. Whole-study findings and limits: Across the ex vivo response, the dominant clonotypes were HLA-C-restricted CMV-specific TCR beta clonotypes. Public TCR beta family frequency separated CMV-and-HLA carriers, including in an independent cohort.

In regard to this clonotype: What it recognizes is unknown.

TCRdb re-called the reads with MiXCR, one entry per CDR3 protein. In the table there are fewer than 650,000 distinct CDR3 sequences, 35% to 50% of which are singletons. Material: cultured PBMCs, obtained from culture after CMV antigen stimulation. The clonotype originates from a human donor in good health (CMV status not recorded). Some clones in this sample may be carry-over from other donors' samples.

The CDR3 bases are TGTGCCACTAGGGGGAGTCGCCAGCCCCAGCATTTT. Amino acid sequence: CATRGSRQPQHF. The rearrangement uses TRBV19 and TRBJ1-5, with a tentative D call TRBD1 (6 bases). The length of the CDR3 is 12 residues. Per the germline V gene, CDR1 is LNHDA and CDR2 is SQIVND (reference sequence). With 10 bases removed from V and 7 bases from J, the gap between germline ends came to 14 bases.